This T cell receptor beta chain emerged from a study of CD8+ T cells in alopecia areata. On this clone: Its antigen is unknown.

The CDR3 contains 14 residues. Germline CDR1 and CDR2: LNHDA and SQIVND (reference sequence). With 6 bases removed from V and 1 base from J, the gap between germline ends came to 12 bases. RNA extraction and reverse transcription yielded cDNA as sequencing template. Data came from immunoSEQ multiplex PCR; TCRdb stores just in-frame clones and leaves some out. The table records approximately 170,000 clones, roughly 60% of them present only once. Overall study results and limits: Alphabeta T cells residing in normal skin are also sequenced in scalp samples.

Noted treatment: oral pan-JAK inhibitor, 5-10 mg twice daily. The chain is built from TRBV19 and TRBJ1-1; no clear D gene. Sequences were derived from CD4+ T cells sorted from blood, sampled at week 24, from a patient treated with tofacitinib. The TCR sequence derives from a human donor with alopecia areata. Written as DNA, the CDR3 is TGTGCCAGTAGGGTTTATCACACGAACACTGAAGCTTTCTTT. It yields the protein CASRVYHTNTEAFF.